This T cell receptor beta chain originates from a study of blood T cell repertoires in COVID-19. Study information: The United States, Italy and Spain supplied acute and convalescent COVID-19 samples. The cDNA or gDNA used as material had been derived from T cells, B-cell-depleted T cells, or PBMCs.

The authors' processing: From reference gene primer amplification, estimates of nucleated cell counts were derived. Repertoires were generated with immunoSEQ multiplex PCR, while TCRdb's copy carries only in-frame clones and drops some. D and trimming come from the DNA, and the V and J calls and clone size come from that table. This sample has almost 30,000 clones; 80% to 90% occur once, and the top ten carry 9% to 10%. Germline loops: CDR1 MNHEY, CDR2 SVGEGT. This CDR3 has 17 residues. The V end was cut by 5 bases, the J end by 4 bases, with 24 bases between. The receptor's source is a human donor in a cohort sampled during active COVID-19. The rearrangement links TRBV6-2 or TRBV6-3 to TRBJ2-7; possibly TRBD1 for D (6 bases). Sequencing was performed on peripheral blood. The CDR3 loop is CASSKSSRGGKTYEQYF. In DNA, the CDR3 is TGTGCCAGCAGTAAATCCTCGAGAGGGGGAAAAACTTACGAGCAGTACTTC.